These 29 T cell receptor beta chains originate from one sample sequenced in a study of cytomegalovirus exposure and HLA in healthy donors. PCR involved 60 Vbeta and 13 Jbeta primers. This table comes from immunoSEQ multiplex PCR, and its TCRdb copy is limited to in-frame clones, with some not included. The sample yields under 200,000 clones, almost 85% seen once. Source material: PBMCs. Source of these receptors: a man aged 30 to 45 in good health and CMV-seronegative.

DNA of the CDR3: TGTGCCAGCAGCCCCGACAGAGAGACCCAGTACTTC. This gives the protein CASSPDRETQYF. This chain links TRBV6-5 with TRBJ2-5; D is possibly TRBD1 (5 bases). Trimming cost V 6 bases and J 4 bases, with 9 bases left between them. Germline CDR1 is MNHEY and CDR2 is SVGAGI. The CDR3 contains 12 residues.

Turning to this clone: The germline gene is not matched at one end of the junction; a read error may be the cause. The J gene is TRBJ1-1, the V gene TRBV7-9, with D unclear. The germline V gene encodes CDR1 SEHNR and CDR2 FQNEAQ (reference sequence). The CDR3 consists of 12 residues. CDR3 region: CSSSGGRDEAFF. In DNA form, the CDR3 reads TGTTCCAGCAGCGGTGGGCGGGATGAAGCTTTCTTT.

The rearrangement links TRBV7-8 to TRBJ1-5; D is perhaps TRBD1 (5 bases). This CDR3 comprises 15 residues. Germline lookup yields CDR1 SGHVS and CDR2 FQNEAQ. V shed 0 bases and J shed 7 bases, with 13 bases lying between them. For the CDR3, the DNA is TGTGCCAGCAGCTTAGCGCGGGGGGGAGGGCAGCCCCAGCATTTT. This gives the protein CASSLARGGGQPQHF. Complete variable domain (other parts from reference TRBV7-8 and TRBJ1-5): GAGVSQSPRYKVAKRGQDVALRCDPISGHVSLFWYQQALGQGPEFLTYFQNEAQLDKSGLPSDRFFAERPEGSVSTLKIQRTQQEDSAVYLCASSLARGGGQPQHFGDGTRLSIL.

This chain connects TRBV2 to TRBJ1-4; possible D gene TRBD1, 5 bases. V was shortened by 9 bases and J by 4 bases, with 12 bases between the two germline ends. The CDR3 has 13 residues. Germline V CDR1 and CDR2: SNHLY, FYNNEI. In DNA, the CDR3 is TGTGCCAGTCGGACAAGCATTAATGAAAAACTGTTTTTT. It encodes CASRTSINEKLFF.

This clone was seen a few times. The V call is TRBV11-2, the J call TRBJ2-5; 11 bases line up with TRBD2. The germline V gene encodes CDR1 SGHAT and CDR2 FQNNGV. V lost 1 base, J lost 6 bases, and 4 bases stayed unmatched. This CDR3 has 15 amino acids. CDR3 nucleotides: TGTGCCAGCAGCTTAGGTAGCGGGGGGGCGAAGACCCAGTACTTC. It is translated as CASSLGSGGAKTQYF.

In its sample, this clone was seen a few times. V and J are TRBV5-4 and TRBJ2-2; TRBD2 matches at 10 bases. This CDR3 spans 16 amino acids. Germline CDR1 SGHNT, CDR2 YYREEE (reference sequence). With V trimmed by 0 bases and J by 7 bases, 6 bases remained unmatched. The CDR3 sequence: CASSLGAGGQIGELFF. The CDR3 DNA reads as TGTGCCAGCAGCTTGGGAGCGGGAGGGCAAATCGGGGAGCTGTTTTTT.

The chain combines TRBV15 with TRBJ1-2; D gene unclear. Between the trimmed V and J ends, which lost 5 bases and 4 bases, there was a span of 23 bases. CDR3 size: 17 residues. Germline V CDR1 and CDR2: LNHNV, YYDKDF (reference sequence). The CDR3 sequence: CATSLLGPEAELYGYTF. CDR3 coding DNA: TGTGCCACCAGCCTATTAGGACCGGAGGCCGAGCTCTATGGCTACACCTTC.

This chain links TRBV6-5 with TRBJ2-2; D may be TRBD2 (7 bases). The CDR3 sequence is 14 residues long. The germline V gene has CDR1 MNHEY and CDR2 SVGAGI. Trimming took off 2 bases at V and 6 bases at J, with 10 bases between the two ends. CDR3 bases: TGTGCCAGCAGTTACGGGGGGGCTTCCGGGGAGCTGTTTTTT. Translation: CASSYGGASGELFF.

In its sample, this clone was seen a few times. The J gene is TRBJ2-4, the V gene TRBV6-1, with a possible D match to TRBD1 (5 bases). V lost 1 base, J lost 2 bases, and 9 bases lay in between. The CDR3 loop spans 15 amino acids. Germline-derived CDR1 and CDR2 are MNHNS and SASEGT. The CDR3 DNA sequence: TGTGCCAGCAGTGAAGGAAGACAGACCAAAAACATTCAGTACTTC. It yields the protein CASSEGRQTKNIQYF.

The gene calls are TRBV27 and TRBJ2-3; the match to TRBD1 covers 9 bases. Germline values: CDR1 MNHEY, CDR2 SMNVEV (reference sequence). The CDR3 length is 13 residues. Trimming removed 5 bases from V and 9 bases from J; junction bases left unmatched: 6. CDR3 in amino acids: CASSSTGGGTQYF. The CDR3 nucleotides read TGTGCCAGCAGTAGCACAGGGGGCGGGACGCAGTATTTT.

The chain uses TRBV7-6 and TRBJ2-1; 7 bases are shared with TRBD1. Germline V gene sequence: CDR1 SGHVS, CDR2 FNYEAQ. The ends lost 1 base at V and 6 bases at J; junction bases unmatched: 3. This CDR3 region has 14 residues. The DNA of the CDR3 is TGTGCCAGCAGCTTAGGGCCAGGGGGCAATGAGCAGTTCTTC. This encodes CASSLGPGGNEQFF.

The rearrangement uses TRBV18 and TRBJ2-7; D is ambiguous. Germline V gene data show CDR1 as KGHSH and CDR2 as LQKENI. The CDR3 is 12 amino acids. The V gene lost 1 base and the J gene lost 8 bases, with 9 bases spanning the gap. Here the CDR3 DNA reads TGTGCCAGCTCACCACGGAGTTACAAGCAGTACTTC. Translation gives CASSPRSYKQYF.

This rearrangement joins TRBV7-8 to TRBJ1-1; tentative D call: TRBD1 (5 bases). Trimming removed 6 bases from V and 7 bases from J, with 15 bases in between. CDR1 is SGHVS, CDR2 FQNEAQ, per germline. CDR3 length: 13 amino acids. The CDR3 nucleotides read TGTGCCAGCAGACCCACAGGTATAGGTGAAGCTTTCTTT. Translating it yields CASRPTGIGEAFF.

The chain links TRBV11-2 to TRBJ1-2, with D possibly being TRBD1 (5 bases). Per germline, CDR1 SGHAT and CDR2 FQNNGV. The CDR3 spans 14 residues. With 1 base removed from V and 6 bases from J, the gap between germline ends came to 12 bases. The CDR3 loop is CASSLGGRADGYTF. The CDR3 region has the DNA TGTGCCAGCAGCTTAGGGGGCAGGGCGGATGGCTACACCTTC. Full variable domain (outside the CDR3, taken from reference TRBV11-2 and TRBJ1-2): EAGVAQSPRYKIIEKRQSVAFWCNPISGHATLYWYQQILGQGPKLLIQFQNNGVVDDSQLPKDRFSAERLKGVDSTLKIQPAKLEDSAVYLCASSLGGRADGYTFGSGTRLTVV.

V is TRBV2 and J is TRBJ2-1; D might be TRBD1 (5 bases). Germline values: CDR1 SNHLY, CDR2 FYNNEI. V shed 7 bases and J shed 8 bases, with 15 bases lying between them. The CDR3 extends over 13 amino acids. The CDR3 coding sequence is TGTGCCAGCACGTCCAGGGATCGGGATGAGCAGTTCTTC. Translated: CASTSRDRDEQFF.

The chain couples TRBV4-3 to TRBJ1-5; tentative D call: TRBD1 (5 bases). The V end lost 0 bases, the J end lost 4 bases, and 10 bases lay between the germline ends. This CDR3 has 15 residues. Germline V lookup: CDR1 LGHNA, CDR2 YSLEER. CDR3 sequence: CASSQETGPNQPQHF. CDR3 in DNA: TGCGCCAGCAGCCAAGAAACAGGTCCGAATCAGCCCCAGCATTTT.

CDR3 protein: CASSSNVLTF. CDR3 nucleotides: TGTGCCAGCAGCTCTAACGTCCTGACTTTC. This sequence joins TRBV5-6 and TRBJ2-6; no clear D gene. The germline V and J ends were trimmed by 3 bases and 10 bases, with 2 bases remaining between them. Germline loops: CDR1 SGHDT, CDR2 YYEEEE. CDR3 size: 10 residues. Full variable domain (rest looked up from reference TRBV5-6 and TRBJ2-6): DAGVTQSPTHLIKTRGQQVTLRCSPKSGHDTVSWYQQALGQGPQFIFQYYEEEERQRGNFPDRFSGHQFPNYSSELNVNALLLGDSALYLCASSSNVLTFGAGSRLTVL.

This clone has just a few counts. The CDR3 region has the DNA TGTGCCAGCCGATACAGGGATGGCGAGCAGTACTTC. It encodes CASRYRDGEQYF. The V gene is TRBV28, the J gene TRBJ2-7, with D possibly TRBD1 on 6 matching bases. Germline V gene lookup returns CDR1 MDHEN and CDR2 SYDVKM. This CDR3 region has 12 residues. Trimming stripped 8 bases from V and 6 bases from J, with 14 bases between.

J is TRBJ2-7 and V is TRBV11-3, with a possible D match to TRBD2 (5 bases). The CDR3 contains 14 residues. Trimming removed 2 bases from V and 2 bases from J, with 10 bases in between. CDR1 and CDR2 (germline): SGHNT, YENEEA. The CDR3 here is CASSLSGVPYEQYF. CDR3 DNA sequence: TGTGCCAGCAGCTTAAGCGGAGTCCCCTACGAGCAGTACTTC.

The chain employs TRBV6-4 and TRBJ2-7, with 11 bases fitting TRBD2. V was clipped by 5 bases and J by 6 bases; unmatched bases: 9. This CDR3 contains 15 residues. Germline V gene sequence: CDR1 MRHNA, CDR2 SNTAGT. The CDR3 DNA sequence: TGTGCCAGCAGTCCCGTTAGCGGGGGGGCGACCGAGCAGTACTTC. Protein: CASSPVSGGATEQYF.

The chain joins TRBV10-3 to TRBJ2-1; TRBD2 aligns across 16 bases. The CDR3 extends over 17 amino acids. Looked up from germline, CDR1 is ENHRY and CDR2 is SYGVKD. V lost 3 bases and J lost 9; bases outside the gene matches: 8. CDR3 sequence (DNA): TGTGCCATCAGTGACCCGGGGACTAGCGGGGGGGCCGGTGAGCAGTTCTTC. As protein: CAISDPGTSGGAGEQFF.

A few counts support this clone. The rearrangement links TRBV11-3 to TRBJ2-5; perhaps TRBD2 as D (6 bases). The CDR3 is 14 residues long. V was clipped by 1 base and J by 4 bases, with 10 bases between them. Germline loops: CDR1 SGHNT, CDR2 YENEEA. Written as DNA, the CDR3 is TGTGCCAGCAGCTTAGGGGGGGATAGAGAGACCCAGTACTTC. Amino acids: CASSLGGDRETQYF.

The CDR3: CARSQQGYEQYF. CDR3 nucleotide sequence: TGTGCCAGAAGCCAACAGGGGTACGAGCAGTACTTC. The rearrangement links TRBV5-3 to TRBJ2-5; 7 nucleotides agree with TRBD1. The tail of the sequence fits TRBJ2-7 better, so the J call may be wrong. TRBV5-3 falls under the ORF class, with uncertain function. The CDR3 has 12 residues.

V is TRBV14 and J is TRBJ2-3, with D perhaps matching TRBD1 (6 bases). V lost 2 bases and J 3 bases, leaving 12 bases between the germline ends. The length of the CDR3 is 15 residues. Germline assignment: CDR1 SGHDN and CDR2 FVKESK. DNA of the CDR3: TGTGCCAGCAGCCAACACACAGGGAATACAGATACGCAGTATTTT. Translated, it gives CASSQHTGNTDTQYF. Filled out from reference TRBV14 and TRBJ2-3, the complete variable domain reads EAGVTQFPSHSVIEKGQTVTLRCDPISGHDNLYWYRRVMGKEIKFLLHFVKESKQDESGMPNNRFLAERTGGTYSTLKVQPAELEDSGVYFCASSQHTGNTDTQYFGPGTRLTVL.

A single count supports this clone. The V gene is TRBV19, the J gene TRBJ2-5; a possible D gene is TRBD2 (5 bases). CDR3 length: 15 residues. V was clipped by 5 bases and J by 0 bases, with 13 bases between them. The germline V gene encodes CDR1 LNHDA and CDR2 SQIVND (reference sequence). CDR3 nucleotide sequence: TGTGCCAGTAGTTCTGACTACGAGTACCAAGAGACCCAGTACTTC. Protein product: CASSSDYEYQETQYF.

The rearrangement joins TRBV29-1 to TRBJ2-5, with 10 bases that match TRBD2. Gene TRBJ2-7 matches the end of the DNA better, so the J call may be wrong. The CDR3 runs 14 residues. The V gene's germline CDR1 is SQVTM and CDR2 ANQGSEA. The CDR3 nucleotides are TGCAGCGTGGAACTAGCGGGGCGATCCTACGAGCAGTACTTC. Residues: CSVELAGRSYEQYF.

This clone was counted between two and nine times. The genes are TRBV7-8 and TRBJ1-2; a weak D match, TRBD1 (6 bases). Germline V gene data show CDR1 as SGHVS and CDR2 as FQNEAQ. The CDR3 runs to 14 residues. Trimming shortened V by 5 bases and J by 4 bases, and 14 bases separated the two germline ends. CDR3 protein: CASSAQGMGYGYTF. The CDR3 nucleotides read TGTGCCAGCAGCGCCCAGGGGATGGGCTATGGCTACACCTTC.

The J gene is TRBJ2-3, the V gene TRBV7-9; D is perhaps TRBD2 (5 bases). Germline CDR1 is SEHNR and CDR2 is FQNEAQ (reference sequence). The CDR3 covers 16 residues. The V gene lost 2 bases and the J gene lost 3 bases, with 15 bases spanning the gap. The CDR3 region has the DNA TGTGCCAGCAGCTTAAGGCTCCGGGATCCGACAGATACGCAGTATTTT. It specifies CASSLRLRDPTDTQYF.

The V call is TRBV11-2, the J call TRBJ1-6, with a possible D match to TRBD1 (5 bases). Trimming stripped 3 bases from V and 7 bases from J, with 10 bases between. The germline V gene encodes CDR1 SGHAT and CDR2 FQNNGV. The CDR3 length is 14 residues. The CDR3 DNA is TGTGCCAGCAGCTTCACAGGTTTAAATTCACCCCTCCACTTT. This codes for CASSFTGLNSPLHF.